Following are 31 T cell receptor beta chains from one sample sequenced in a study of blood T cell repertoires in COVID-19. Assay used: immunoSEQ multiplex PCR; TCRdb lists only in-frame clones, some missing. The data contain approximately 59,000 clones, roughly 77% of them singletons. The material sequenced was peripheral blood. The receptors here all came from a man between 60 and 75 years old with COVID-19, enrolled during active disease.

This clone has a single count. The CDR3 bases are TGTGCCAGCAGCCAAGGTCAGGCAAGCAATCAGCCCCAGCATTTT. Protein product: CASSQGQASNQPQHF. J is TRBJ1-5 and V is TRBV3-1 (or the pseudogene TRBV3-2); D gene unclear. The length of the CDR3 is 15 residues. Trimming stripped 1 base from V and 1 base from J, with 8 bases between. Germline-derived CDR1 and CDR2 are LGHDT and YNNKEL (reference sequence).

This chain links TRBV12-3 or TRBV12-4 with TRBJ1-2; perhaps TRBD1 as D (6 bases). V was pared by 6 bases and J by 4 bases, with 12 bases between. The CDR3 is 13 residues long. The CDR3 loop reads CASRRGTGYGYTF. The CDR3 DNA reads TGTGCCAGCAGAAGGGGGACGGGCTATGGCTACACCTTC.

The chain carries TRBV2 and TRBJ2-1, with D uncertain. CDR3 length: 14 amino acids. V gave up 8 bases and J gave up 0 bases, with 11 bases separating them. Germline assignment: CDR1 SNHLY and CDR2 FYNNEI. DNA for the CDR3: TGTGCCAGCGCCCCTTTCAGCTCCTACAATGAGCAGTTCTTC. Its translation is CASAPFSSYNEQFF.

The chain employs TRBV20-1 and TRBJ1-2; D is unclear. The CDR3 length is 11 residues. V lost 3 bases to trimming and J lost 8 bases, with 10 bases between them. Germline-derived CDR1 and CDR2 are DFQATT and SNEGSKA (reference sequence). The CDR3 bases are TGCAGTGCTAGGACGGGTCAGGGCTACACCTTC. Translation gives CSARTGQGYTF.

CDR3 amino acids: CASSDGTSGGARETQYF. The CDR3 DNA follows: TGTGCCAGCAGCGACGGGACTAGCGGGGGGGCCCGAGAGACCCAGTACTTC. The genes are TRBV9 and TRBJ2-5, with TRBD2 identical over 16 bases. Germline V gives CDR1 SGDLS, CDR2 YYNGEE. Germline trimming cut 3 bases from V and 4 bases from J; bases unmatched to any gene: 6. The CDR3 loop spans 17 amino acids.

V and J are TRBV5-1 and TRBJ2-5; 9 bases are shared with TRBD1. Looked up from germline, CDR1 is SGHRS and CDR2 is YFSETQ. The CDR3 has 15 residues. Unmatched junction bases numbered 6, after V lost 4 bases and J lost 2 bases. The DNA for the CDR3 is TGCGCCAGCAGCCCGGGACAGGGTGGTCAAGAGACCCAGTACTTC. Its protein is CASSPGQGGQETQYF.

The J gene is TRBJ1-2, the V gene TRBV7-2; 7 positions agree with TRBD1. CDR1 and CDR2 from the germline V gene are SGHTA and FQGNSA. V shed 6 bases, J shed 7 bases, and the junction held 5 bases outside the gene matches. The CDR3 extends over 12 amino acids. CDR3 DNA sequence: TGTGCCAGCAGTGAGGGGGCGCGTGGCTACACCTTC. Translation: CASSEGARGYTF.

This chain joins TRBV7-9 and TRBJ2-7; TRBD1 matches at 10 bases. Germline trimming cut 5 bases from V and 2 bases from J; bases unmatched to any gene: 3. Germline V CDR1 and CDR2: SEHNR, FQNEAQ (reference sequence). The CDR3 is 14 residues long. This chain's CDR3 is CASSRGTGAYEQYF. Here the CDR3 DNA reads TGTGCCAGCAGCCGCGGGACAGGGGCCTACGAGCAGTACTTC.

Concerning this clone: One end of the junction does not line up with germline, which may come from a read error. Other DNA sequences in the sample encode the same CDR3. This chain links TRBV4-1 with TRBJ2-7; D is perhaps TRBD2 (5 bases). The CDR3 sequence is 14 residues long. Per the germline V gene, CDR1 is MGHRA and CDR2 is YSYEKL. CDR3 DNA: TGCGCCAGCAGCCAAGTAGGCAGGACTTACGAACAGTACTTC. Translation gives CASSQVGRTYEQYF.

The chain employs TRBV5-6 and TRBJ1-3; D unresolved. The germline CDR1 and CDR2 sequences are SGHDT and YYEEEE. The CDR3 has 14 residues. V lost 0 bases, J lost 0 bases, and 4 bases lay in between. The CDR3 DNA is TGTGCCAGCAGCTTGGGCGGCTCTGGAAACACCATATATTTT. Its protein product is CASSLGGSGNTIYF.

This rearrangement joins TRBV2 to TRBJ2-7; 9 nucleotides agree with TRBD1. Per germline, CDR1 SNHLY and CDR2 FYNNEI. This CDR3 has 12 amino acids. As DNA, the CDR3 is TGTGCGGACGGGACAGGGCCCTACGAGCAGTACTTC. Translated: CADGTGPYEQYF.

The genes are TRBV18 and TRBJ2-1; D is undetermined. The germline V and J ends were trimmed by 3 bases and 5 bases, with 8 bases remaining between them. In germline, CDR1 is KGHSH, CDR2 LQKENI. CDR3 length: 13 residues. The CDR3 bases are TGTGCCAGCTCACCTCTTTCAGACAATGAGCAGTTCTTC. It specifies CASSPLSDNEQFF.

The V and J genes are TRBV20-1 and TRBJ2-5; D might be TRBD1 (6 bases). Germline CDR1 and CDR2: DFQATT and SNEGSKA (reference sequence). V was shortened by 6 bases and J by 3 bases, with 8 bases between the two germline ends. The CDR3 is 11 amino acids. The CDR3 bases are TGCAGTGCATGGACAGAAGAGACCCAGTACTTC. It translates to CSAWTEETQYF.

The V gene is TRBV5-1, the J gene TRBJ2-7; 9 positions match TRBD1. J gave up 4 bases and V 0 bases, and 8 bases lay outside the gene matches. Germline assignment: CDR1 SGHRS and CDR2 YFSETQ. This CDR3 region has 16 residues. The CDR3 bases are TGCGCCAGCAGCTTGGCCGGGGGGACAGGGTCTTACGAGCAGTACTTC. Amino acid sequence: CASSLAGGTGSYEQYF.

This sequence joins TRBV5-6 and TRBJ2-1; tentative D call: TRBD1 (6 bases). The CDR3 sequence is 17 residues long. V lost 0 bases to trimming and J lost 2 bases, with 15 bases between them. In germline, CDR1 is SGHDT, CDR2 YYEEEE. CDR3 residues: CASSLGRGGVAYNEQFF. CDR3 bases: TGTGCCAGCAGCTTGGGGCGAGGGGGAGTCGCCTACAATGAGCAGTTCTTC.

Only one count was recorded for this clone. This chain links TRBV9 with TRBJ2-3; weak D call: TRBD2 (6 bases). The CDR3 extends over 15 amino acids. V lost 2 bases and J lost 2, with 12 bases in between. From germline, CDR1 is SGDLS and CDR2 YYNGEE. Here the CDR3 reads CASSVSGFTTDTQYF. The CDR3 region has the DNA TGTGCCAGCAGCGTTAGCGGATTTACCACAGATACGCAGTATTTT.

The gene calls are TRBV4-1 and TRBJ1-1; D possibly corresponds to TRBD1 (5 bases). This CDR3 spans 15 amino acids. Deletions cut 5 bases from V and 7 bases from J, with 20 bases between. Germline loops: CDR1 MGHRA, CDR2 YSYEKL. This CDR3 is CASSEAQGPTLEAFF. DNA for the CDR3: TGCGCCAGCAGCGAAGCCCAGGGCCCAACACTTGAAGCTTTCTTT.

The gene calls are TRBV11-2 and TRBJ2-4; D ambiguous. In germline, CDR1 is SGHAT, CDR2 FQNNGV. The CDR3 extends over 15 amino acids. Trimming removed 2 bases at V and 0 bases at J, with 8 bases between. The CDR3 region is CASSLPEIAKNIQYF. The CDR3 nucleotides are TGTGCCAGCAGCTTACCAGAAATAGCCAAAAACATTCAGTACTTC.

The chain links TRBV2 to TRBJ2-2, with D possibly TRBD2 on 5 matching bases. Germline CDR1 reads SNHLY; CDR2 reads FYNNEI. Trimming pared 6 bases from V and 0 bases from J, leaving 11 bases between. The CDR3 contains 15 residues. CDR3 loop: CASSFQLANTGELFF. The CDR3 region has the DNA TGTGCCAGCAGCTTTCAACTAGCGAACACCGGGGAGCTGTTTTTT.

This clone has a single count. The J gene is TRBJ1-6, the V gene TRBV19; weak D call: TRBD1 (6 bases). V lost 1 base and J 7 bases, leaving 14 bases between the germline ends. Germline V gene sequence: CDR1 LNHDA, CDR2 SQIVND (reference sequence). The CDR3 totals 16 residues. CDR3 in DNA: TGTGCCAGTAGTATAGCATCGACAGGCCGAAATTCACCCCTCCACTTT. As protein: CASSIASTGRNSPLHF.

The chain carries TRBV19 and TRBJ2-3; the match to TRBD1 covers 7 bases. The germline CDR1 and CDR2 sequences are LNHDA and SQIVND (reference sequence). CDR3 length equals 15 residues. V trimming: 3 bases; J trimming: 3 bases; junction bases outside the gene matches: 6. CDR3 loop: CASSIRQGNTDTQYF. CDR3 in DNA: TGTGCCAGTAGTATTAGACAGGGTAATACAGATACGCAGTATTTT.

The genes are TRBV19 and TRBJ1-4, with 10 bases aligning to TRBD1. The CDR3 has 15 amino acids. Unmatched junction bases numbered 9, after V lost 4 bases and J lost 10 bases. Germline V gives CDR1 LNHDA, CDR2 SQIVND (reference sequence). DNA for the CDR3: TGTGCCAGTAGTAAGGACGGGACAGGGGTTATAAAACTGTTTTTT. Translated: CASSKDGTGVIKLFF. Full variable domain (outside the CDR3, taken from reference TRBV19 and TRBJ1-4): DGGITQSPKYLFRKEGQNVTLSCEQNLNHDAMYWYRQDPGQGLRLIYYSQIVNDFQKGDIAEGYSVSREKKESFPLTVTSAQKNPTAFYLCASSKDGTGVIKLFFGSGTQLSVL.

V and J are TRBV27 and TRBJ1-1; 7 positions agree with TRBD1. This CDR3 has 14 amino acids. J gave up 10 bases and V 6 bases, and 14 bases lay outside the gene matches. In germline, CDR1 is MNHEY, CDR2 SMNVEV (reference sequence). CDR3 loop: CASSLGDRVPRAFF. DNA for the CDR3: TGTGCCAGCAGCCTAGGGGACAGAGTCCCTCGAGCTTTCTTT.

This clone was counted once. In nucleotides, the CDR3 is TGTGCCAGCAGCCGCGGAGAGGGACAGGGTAATGAAAAACTGTTTTTT. This encodes CASSRGEGQGNEKLFF. V and J are TRBV11-1 and TRBJ1-4, with 9 bases identical to TRBD1. The CDR3 has 16 residues. J gave up 4 bases and V 5 bases, and 8 bases lay outside the gene matches. Looked up from germline, CDR1 is SGHAT and CDR2 is FQDESV (reference sequence).

This clone has more than one count but fewer than ten. The chain couples TRBV5-1 to TRBJ2-5; TRBD2 matches at 13 bases. Germline CDR1 SGHRS, CDR2 YFSETQ. The CDR3 runs 16 residues. Losses at the gene ends were 3 bases for V and 2 bases for J; bases not matched to a gene: 4. For the CDR3, the DNA is TGCGCCAGCAGCTCCCGGACTAGCGGGAGACAAGAGACCCAGTACTTC. Protein product: CASSSRTSGRQETQYF.

The chain links TRBV4-1 to TRBJ1-4; 10 bases match TRBD1. The CDR3 spans 15 residues. Germline V gene sequence: CDR1 MGHRA, CDR2 YSYEKL. With 4 bases clipped from V and 8 bases from J, the junction kept 7 bases outside the gene matches. The CDR3 bases are TGCGCCAGCAGCCTTAGACAGGGGGCTTGGGAAAAACTGTTTTTT. Protein: CASSLRQGAWEKLFF.

The genes are TRBV14 and TRBJ1-2; D is perhaps TRBD1 (5 bases). Germline CDR1 SGHDN, CDR2 FVKESK. The CDR3 contains 14 residues. Trimming stripped 6 bases from V and 3 bases from J, with 14 bases between. The CDR3 region is CASSLGTSDYGYTF. CDR3 sequence (DNA): TGTGCCAGCAGTCTGGGGACTAGTGACTATGGCTACACCTTC.

V gene TRBV3-1 (or the pseudogene TRBV3-2) combines with J gene TRBJ1-1, with D possibly being TRBD1 (5 bases). The V gene lost 4 bases and the J gene lost 10 bases, with 13 bases spanning the gap. Germline-derived CDR1 and CDR2 are LGHDT and YNNKEL (reference sequence). This CDR3 spans 12 amino acids. CDR3 protein: CASSRSGNRAFF. In DNA form, the CDR3 reads TGTGCCAGCAGCCGCTCAGGGAATCGAGCTTTCTTT.

The rearrangement joins TRBV7-3 to TRBJ2-1; 14 nucleotides align to TRBD2. The CDR3 covers 19 residues. Germline CDR1 and CDR2: SGHTA and FQGTGA. J was trimmed by 10 bases and V by 2 bases; bases with no gene match: 16. The CDR3 here is CASSLVGSLGLAGVEEQFF. The CDR3 DNA is TGTGCCAGCAGCTTAGTAGGCTCCCTGGGACTAGCGGGAGTAGAAGAGCAGTTCTTC.

The sample holds one count of this clone. The CDR3 bases are TGTGCCAGCAGTTATGAGGAAAGGTACACTGAAGCTTTCTTT. Translation: CASSYEERYTEAFF. The V call is TRBV2, the J call TRBJ1-1, with D hard to call. CDR1 SNHLY and CDR2 FYNNEI come from the germline V gene. This CDR3 has 14 amino acids. V was clipped by 5 bases and J by 3 bases, with 13 bases between them.

The V call is TRBV29-1, the J call TRBJ1-1; no clear D gene. The CDR3 runs 12 residues. Germline V gives CDR1 SQVTM, CDR2 ANQGSEA. The V end lost 7 bases, the J end lost 3 bases, and 12 bases lay between the germline ends. CDR3 sequence: CSALRGDTEAFF. CDR3 in DNA: TGCAGCGCGCTGCGAGGTGACACTGAAGCTTTCTTT.